This TCR beta chain was found in a study of control samples from healthy donors and cancer patients. The method was immunoSEQ multiplex PCR; TCRdb's version includes in-frame clones alone and lacks a portion of them. Of some 7,300 clones in the sample, approximately 83% are singletons; the top ten hold about 17%. V was clipped by 2 bases and J by 0 bases, with 8 bases between them. Germline assignment: CDR1 MNHNS and CDR2 SASEGT. The CDR3 is 15 residues long. The clonotype was recovered from a male donor with melanoma. V and J are TRBV6-1 and TRBJ1-5; D ambiguous. Source material: formalin-fixed, paraffin-embedded tissue. The CDR3 region has the DNA TGTGCCAGCAGTGAAACAGTCAATAGCAATCAGCCCCAGCATTTT. It codes for CASSETVNSNQPQHF.